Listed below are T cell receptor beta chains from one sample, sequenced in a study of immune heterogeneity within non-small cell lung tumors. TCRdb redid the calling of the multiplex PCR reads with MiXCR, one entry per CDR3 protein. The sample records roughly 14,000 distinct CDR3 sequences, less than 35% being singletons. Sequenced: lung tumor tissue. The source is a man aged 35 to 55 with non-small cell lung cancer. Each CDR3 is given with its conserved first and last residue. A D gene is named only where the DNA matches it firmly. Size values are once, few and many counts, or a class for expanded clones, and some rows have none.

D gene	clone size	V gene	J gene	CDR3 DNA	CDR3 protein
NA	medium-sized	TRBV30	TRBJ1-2	TGTGCCTGTCAGGGTCCGGATGGCTACACCTTC	CACQGPDGYTF
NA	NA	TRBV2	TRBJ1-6	TGTGCCAGCAAAATCGACAGGCTTAATTCACCCCTCCACTTT	CASKIDRLNSPLHF
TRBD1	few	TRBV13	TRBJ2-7	TGTGCCAGCAGCTACCTGGGACAGGGTTCCCGCGAGCAGTACTTC	CASSYLGQGSREQYF
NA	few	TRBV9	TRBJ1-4	TGTGCCAGCAGCGCCGGCCCGGGGGTTGGGGAAAAACTGTTTTTT	CASSAGPGVGEKLFF
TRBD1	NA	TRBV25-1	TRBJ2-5	TGTGCCAGCAGTCCAACAGGGGGCTTGGAGACCCAGTACTTC	CASSPTGGLETQYF
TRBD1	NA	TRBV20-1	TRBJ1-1	TGCAGTGCCCCGGGACAGGGAGGGACTGAAGCTTTCTTT	CSAPGQGGTEAFF
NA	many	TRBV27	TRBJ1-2	TGTGCCAGCAGGCCGGTCTGGGCCGAGGGGAGCTATGGCTACACCTTC	CASRPVWAEGSYGYTF
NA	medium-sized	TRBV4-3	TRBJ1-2	TGCGCCAGCAGCCAAGATCAGGACGGCTATGGCTACACCTTC	CASSQDQDGYGYTF
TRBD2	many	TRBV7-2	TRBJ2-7	TGTGCCAGCAGCATATTAGCGGGAGCGGGCTACGAGCAGTACTTC	CASSILAGAGYEQYF
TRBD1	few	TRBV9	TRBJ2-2	TGTGCCAGCAGCGCTCGGGCCAGGACAGGGTCGAACACCGGGGAGCTGTTTTTT	CASSARARTGSNTGELFF
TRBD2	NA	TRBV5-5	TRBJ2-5	TGTGCCAGCAGCTCCCGACTAGCGGGAGTTCAAGAGACCCAGTACTTC	CASSSRLAGVQETQYF
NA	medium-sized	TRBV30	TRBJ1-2	TGTGCCTGGAAAATGATCCAGGAGGATGGCTACACCTTC	CAWKMIQEDGYTF
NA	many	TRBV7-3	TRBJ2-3	TGTGCCAGCAGCACGACCGGGACCGACACAGATACGCAGTATTTT	CASSTTGTDTDTQYF
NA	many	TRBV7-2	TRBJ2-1	TGTGCCAGCAGGATGGGAAATGAGCAGTTCTTC	CASRMGNEQFF
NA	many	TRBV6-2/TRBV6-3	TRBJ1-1	TGTGCCAGCAGTTACTTGACTCTCCGGGACACTGAAGCTTTCTTT	CASSYLTLRDTEAFF
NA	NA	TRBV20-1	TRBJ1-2	TGCAGTGCTAGAGACCCTCGGAGGGGGGACCTCTATGTCTACACCTTC	CSARDPRRGDLYVYTF
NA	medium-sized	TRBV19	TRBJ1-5	TGTGCCAGTAGTACCCTAGGGGTGAATCAGCCCCAGCATTTT	CASSTLGVNQPQHF
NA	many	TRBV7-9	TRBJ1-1	TGTGCCAGCAGCCGCAGGGAGGGCCGGGTTGAAGCTTTCTTT	CASSRREGRVEAFF
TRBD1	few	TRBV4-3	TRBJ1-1	TGCGCCAGCAGCCAAGATCTGGGACAGATGAACACTGAAGCTTTCTTT	CASSQDLGQMNTEAFF
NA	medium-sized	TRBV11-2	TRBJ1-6	TGTGCCAGCAGCGTCCGACTGGGGGGCCCCAATTCACCCCTCCACTTT	CASSVRLGGPNSPLHF
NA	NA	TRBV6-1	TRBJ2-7	TGTGCCAGCGGGGTGGGGTACGAGCAGTACTTC	CASGVGYEQYF
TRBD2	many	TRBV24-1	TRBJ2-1	TGTGCCACCAGTGTCCCTTGGACTAGCGGGGGGATCAATGAGCAGTTCTTC	CATSVPWTSGGINEQFF
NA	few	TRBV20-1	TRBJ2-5	TGCAGTGCGCAGGAGGGGCAAGAGACCCAGTACTTC	CSAQEGQETQYF
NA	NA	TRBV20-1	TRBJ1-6	TGCAGTGCTGGAGTAAGGGGAGGACAGTTAAATTCACCCCTCCACTTT	CSAGVRGGQLNSPLHF
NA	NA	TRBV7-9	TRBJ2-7	TGTGCCAGCAGCCGAGACCCACTCTACGCGGGGGCCCACGAGCAGTACTTC	CASSRDPLYAGAHEQYF
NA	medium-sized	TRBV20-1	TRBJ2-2	TGCAGTGTAACGGCGGTGAACACCGGGGAGCTGTTTTTT	CSVTAVNTGELFF
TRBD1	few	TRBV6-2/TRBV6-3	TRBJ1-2	TGTGCCAGCAGAACTGGGACAGGCCTTTATGGCCACACCTTC	CASRTGTGLYGHTF
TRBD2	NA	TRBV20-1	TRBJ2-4	TGCAGTGCTACCTCAACTAGCGGGAGAAAAAACATTCAGTACTTC	CSATSTSGRKNIQYF
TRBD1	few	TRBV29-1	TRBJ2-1	TGCAGCGGTAGACAGGGGTTTAATGAGCAGTTCTTC	CSGRQGFNEQFF
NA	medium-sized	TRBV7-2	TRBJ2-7	TGTGCCAGCAGCTTAGCGGACTTGACACAGCAGTACTTC	CASSLADLTQQYF
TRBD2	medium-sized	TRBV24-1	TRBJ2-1	TGTGCCACCAGTGATTTGAGCGGGGGTTCCTACAATGAGCAGTTCTTC	CATSDLSGGSYNEQFF
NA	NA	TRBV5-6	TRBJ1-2	TGTGACAGCAGTTTGGGAAATCTTAACTATGGCTACACCTTC	CDSSLGNLNYGYTF
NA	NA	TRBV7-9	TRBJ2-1	TGTGCCAGCAGCTTAGACACGTACTACAATGAGCAGTTCTTC	CASSLDTYYNEQFF
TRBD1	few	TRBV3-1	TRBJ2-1	TGTGCCAGCAGCCAAGACAGGGGGCTCGGTGAGCAGTTCTTC	CASSQDRGLGEQFF
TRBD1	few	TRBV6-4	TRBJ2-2	TGTGCCAGCAGTGACACAGGGGAGAACACCGGGGAGCTGTTTTTT	CASSDTGENTGELFF
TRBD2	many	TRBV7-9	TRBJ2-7	TGTGCCAGCAGCTTAGCCGCGGGAGCTGCCTACGAGCAGTACTTC	CASSLAAGAAYEQYF
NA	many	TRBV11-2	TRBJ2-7	TGTGCCAGCAACCCAGGGGCGGGGGAGCAGTACTTC	CASNPGAGEQYF